This TCR beta chain is drawn from a study of early T cells in non-severe SARS-CoV-2 infection. Study results and limitations: Anti-spike CD8 responses were favored by VDJdb matching, which missed private and CD4 specificities.

Individual cDNA molecules received unique molecular identifiers. MiXCR was run by TCRdb on the 5' RACE reads, yielding one entry per CDR3 protein. The table shows over 35,000 distinct CDR3 sequences, with 5% to 6.5% occurring only once. Remarks on this clonotype: Its cognate antigen is unknown.

This CDR3 spans 15 amino acids. The V and J ends lost 3 bases and 5 bases respectively, with 15 bases between them. The germline CDR1 and CDR2 sequences are SSHAT and FNYEAQ (reference sequence). The chain combines TRBV7-7 with TRBJ2-3, with D perhaps assigned TRBD1 or TRBD2 (5 bases each). This specimen consisted of whole blood, obtained at baseline. The sequence was collected from an adult who was a healthcare worker with PCR-confirmed SARS-CoV-2 infection or an uninfected control (not recorded which). Here the CDR3 DNA reads TGTGCCAGCAGCTTCCGGGGCCGGTTGCAAGATACGCAGTATTTT. It codes for CASSFRGRLQDTQYF.